This T cell receptor beta chain was recovered during a study of identical twins. Germline lookup yields CDR1 ENHRY and CDR2 SYGVKD. The CDR3 loop spans 16 amino acids. The V end lost 2 bases, the J end lost 6 bases, and 18 bases lay between the germline ends. This clonotype showed up just a few times. Using its own MiXCR run on the 5' RACE reads, TCRdb lists one record per CDR3 protein. This table holds about 920,000 distinct CDR3 sequences, about 12% found once. These same records also appear under a second study, on yellow fever vaccine responses in identical twins.

V gene TRBV10-3 combines with J gene TRBJ2-3; D is possibly TRBD2 (6 bases). The sequenced sample consisted of PBMCs. The TCR comes from a woman in her late teens or twenties in good health. For the CDR3, the DNA is TGTGCCATCAGTGAGGGGGGTGCGGGGTATAGCGATACGCAGTATTTT. Its protein is CAISEGGAGYSDTQYF.